This T cell receptor beta chain was retrieved from a study of T cell responses to AZD1222 COVID-19 vaccine. Study-wide results and caveats: The donor cohort was predominantly white British with a female majority, and clonal diversity may have been underestimated. The study reported that nearly half of spike-specific TCRs target unmutated variant regions. Mapped onto spike, vaccine-associated CD4 TCRs spanned it and were dominant at 160-218 and 743-854.

The data were produced by immunoSEQ multiplex PCR, yet TCRdb's version contains in-frame clones alone and is incomplete. The data show about 120,000 clones, around 85% seen once. To note about this clone: As yet, its antigen is unknown.

The CDR3 covers 15 residues. Germline CDR1 is MDHEN and CDR2 is SYDVKM. Trimming cost V 7 bases and J 4 bases, with 19 bases left between them. The source of this sequence is an adult in good health. J is TRBJ1-2 and V is TRBV28; D gene ambiguous. Here the sequenced sample was peripheral blood, taken on day 0 of AZD1222 vaccination. The CDR3 sequence: CASTSRLTLFYGYTF. CDR3 DNA: TGTGCCAGCACAAGTCGGCTTACTCTCTTCTATGGCTACACCTTC.